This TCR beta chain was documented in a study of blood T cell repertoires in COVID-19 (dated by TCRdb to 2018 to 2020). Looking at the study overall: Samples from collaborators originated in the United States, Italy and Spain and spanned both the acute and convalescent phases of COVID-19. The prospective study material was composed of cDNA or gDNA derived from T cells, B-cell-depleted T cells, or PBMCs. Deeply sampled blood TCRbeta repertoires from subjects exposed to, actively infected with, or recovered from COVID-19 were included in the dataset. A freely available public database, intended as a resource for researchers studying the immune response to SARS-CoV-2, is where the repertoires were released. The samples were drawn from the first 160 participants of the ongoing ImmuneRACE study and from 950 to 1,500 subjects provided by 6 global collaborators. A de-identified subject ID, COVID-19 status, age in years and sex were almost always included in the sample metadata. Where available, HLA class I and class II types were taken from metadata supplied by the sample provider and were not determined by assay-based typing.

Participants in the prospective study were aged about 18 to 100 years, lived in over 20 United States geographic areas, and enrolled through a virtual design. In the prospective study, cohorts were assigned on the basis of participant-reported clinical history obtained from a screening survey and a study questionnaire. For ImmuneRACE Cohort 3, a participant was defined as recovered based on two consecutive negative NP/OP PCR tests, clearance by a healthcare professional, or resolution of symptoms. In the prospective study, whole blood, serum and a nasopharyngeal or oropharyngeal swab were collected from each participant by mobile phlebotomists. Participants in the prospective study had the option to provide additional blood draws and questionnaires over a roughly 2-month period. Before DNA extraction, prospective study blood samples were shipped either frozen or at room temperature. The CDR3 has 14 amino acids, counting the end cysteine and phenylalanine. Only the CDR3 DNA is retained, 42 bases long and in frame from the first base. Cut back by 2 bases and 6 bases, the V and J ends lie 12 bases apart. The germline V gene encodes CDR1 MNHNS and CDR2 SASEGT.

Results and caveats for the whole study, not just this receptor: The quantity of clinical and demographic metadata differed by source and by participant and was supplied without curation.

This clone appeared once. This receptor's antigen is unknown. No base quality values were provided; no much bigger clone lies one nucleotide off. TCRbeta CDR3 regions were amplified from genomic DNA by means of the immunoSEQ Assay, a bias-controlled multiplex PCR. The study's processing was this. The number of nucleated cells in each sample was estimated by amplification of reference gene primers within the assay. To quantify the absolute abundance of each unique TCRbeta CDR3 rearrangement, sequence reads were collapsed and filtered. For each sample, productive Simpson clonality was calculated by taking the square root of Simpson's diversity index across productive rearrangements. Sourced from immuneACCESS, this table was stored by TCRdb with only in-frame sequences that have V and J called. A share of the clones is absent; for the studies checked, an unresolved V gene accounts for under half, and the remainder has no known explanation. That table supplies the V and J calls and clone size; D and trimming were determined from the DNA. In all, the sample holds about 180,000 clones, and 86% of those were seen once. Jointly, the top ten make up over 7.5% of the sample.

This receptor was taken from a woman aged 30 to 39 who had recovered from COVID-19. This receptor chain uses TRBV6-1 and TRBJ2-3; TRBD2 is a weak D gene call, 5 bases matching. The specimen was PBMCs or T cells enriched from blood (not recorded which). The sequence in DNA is TGTGCCAGCAGTGAAACTGACGGGGAGGATACGCAGTATTTT. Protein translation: CASSETDGEDTQYF.